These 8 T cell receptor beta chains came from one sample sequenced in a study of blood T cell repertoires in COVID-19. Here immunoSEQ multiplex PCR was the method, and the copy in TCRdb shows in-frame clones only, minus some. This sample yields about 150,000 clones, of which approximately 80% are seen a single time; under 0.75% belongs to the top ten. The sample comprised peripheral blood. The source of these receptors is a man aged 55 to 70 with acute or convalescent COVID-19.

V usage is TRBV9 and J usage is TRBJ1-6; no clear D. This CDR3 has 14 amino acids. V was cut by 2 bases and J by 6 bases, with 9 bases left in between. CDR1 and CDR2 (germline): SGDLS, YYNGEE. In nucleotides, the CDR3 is TGTGCCAGCAGCGTTGATTCGGGTAATTCACCCCTCCACTTT. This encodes CASSVDSGNSPLHF.

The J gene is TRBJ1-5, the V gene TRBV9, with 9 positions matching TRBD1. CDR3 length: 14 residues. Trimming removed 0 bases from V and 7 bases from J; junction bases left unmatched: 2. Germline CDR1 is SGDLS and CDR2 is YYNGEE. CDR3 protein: CASSVGTGVQPQHF. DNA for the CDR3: TGTGCCAGCAGCGTAGGGACAGGGGTCCAGCCCCAGCATTTT.

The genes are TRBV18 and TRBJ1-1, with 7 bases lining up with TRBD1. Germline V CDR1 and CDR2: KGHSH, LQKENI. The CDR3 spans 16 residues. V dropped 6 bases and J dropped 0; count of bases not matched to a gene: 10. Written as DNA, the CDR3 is TGTGCCAGCTCGCTCATGACCGGGACAGTGAACACTGAAGCTTTCTTT. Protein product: CASSLMTGTVNTEAFF.

CDR3 nucleotides: TGTGCCACCATGAACGAGCTTTACGAGCAGTACTTC. Translation: CATMNELYEQYF. V and J are TRBV24-1 and TRBJ2-7, with D uncertain. The ends were cut back, 8 bases at V and 4 bases at J, with 11 bases in the middle. The CDR3 loop spans 12 amino acids. Germline loops: CDR1 KGHDR, CDR2 SFDVKD.

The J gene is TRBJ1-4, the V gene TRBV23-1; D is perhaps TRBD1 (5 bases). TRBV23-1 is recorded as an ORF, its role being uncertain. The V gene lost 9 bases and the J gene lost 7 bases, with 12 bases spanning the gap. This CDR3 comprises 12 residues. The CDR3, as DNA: TGCGCCAGGACGCAGGGTTTTGAAAAACTGTTTTTT. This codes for CARTQGFEKLFF.

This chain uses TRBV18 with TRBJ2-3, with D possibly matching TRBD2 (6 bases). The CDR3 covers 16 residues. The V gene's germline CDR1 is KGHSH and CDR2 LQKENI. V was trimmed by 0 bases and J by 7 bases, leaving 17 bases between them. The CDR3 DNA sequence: TGTGCCAGCTCACCACCGCTTAGCGGCTCCCCGTATACGCAGTATTTT. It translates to CASSPPLSGSPYTQYF.

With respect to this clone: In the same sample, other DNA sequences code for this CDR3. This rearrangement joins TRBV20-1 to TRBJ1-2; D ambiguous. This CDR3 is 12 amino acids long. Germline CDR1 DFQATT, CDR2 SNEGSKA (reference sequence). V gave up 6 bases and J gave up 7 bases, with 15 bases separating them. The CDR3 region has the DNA TGCAGTGCAAGTCCCGGGGTGGGTGGCTACACCTTC. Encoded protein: CSASPGVGGYTF.

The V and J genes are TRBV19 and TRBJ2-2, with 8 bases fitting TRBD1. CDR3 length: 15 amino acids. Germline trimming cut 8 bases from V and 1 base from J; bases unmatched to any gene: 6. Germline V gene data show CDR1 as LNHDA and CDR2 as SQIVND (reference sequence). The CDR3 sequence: CASLRGTGNTGELFF. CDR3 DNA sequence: TGTGCCAGTCTAAGGGGGACAGGGAACACCGGGGAGCTGTTTTTT.